This T cell receptor (beta chain) is drawn from a study of T cell changes during pregnancy in multiple sclerosis. The protocol was immunoSEQ multiplex PCR, while the TCRdb copy is restricted to in-frame clones and leaves out a portion. The sample holds 29,000 or so clones, about 88% seen once. This specimen was CD8+ T cells from peripheral blood mononuclear cells, taken after pregnancy. This receptor was identified in a female donor with multiple sclerosis, enrolled in a pregnancy study.

CDR3 loop: CASSPPEGTGGEQYF. The CDR3 coding sequence is TGTGCCAGCTCACCACCGGAGGGGACCGGCGGCGAGCAGTACTTC. The J gene is TRBJ2-7, the V gene TRBV18; D perhaps matches TRBD2 (6 bases). With 0 bases removed from V and 6 bases from J, the gap between germline ends came to 15 bases. The CDR3 consists of 15 residues. Germline assignment: CDR1 KGHSH and CDR2 LQKENI.